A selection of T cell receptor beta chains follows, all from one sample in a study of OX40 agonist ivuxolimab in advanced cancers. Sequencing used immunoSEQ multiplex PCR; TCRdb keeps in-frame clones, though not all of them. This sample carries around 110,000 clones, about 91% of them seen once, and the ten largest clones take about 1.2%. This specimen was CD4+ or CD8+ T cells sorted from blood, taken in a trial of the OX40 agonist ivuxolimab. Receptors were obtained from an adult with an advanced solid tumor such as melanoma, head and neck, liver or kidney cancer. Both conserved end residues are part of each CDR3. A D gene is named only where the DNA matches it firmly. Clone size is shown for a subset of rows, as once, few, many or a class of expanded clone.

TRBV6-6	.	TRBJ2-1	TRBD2	CASSTAGGEQFF	TGTGCCAGCAGTACCGCCGGGGGGGAGCAGTTCTTC
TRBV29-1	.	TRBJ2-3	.	CSVAGRDGTDTQYF	TGCAGCGTCGCCGGAAGGGACGGCACAGATACGCAGTATTTT
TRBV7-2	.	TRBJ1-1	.	CASSLIRPSEAFF	TGTGCCAGCAGCCTCATCAGACCCTCTGAAGCTTTCTTT
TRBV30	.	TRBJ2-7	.	CAWQSTLEQYF	TGTGCCTGGCAGAGTACCCTCGAGCAGTACTTC
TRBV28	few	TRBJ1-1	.	CASSLLGAQDITEAFF	TGTGCCAGCAGCCTCCTGGGGGCGCAGGATATTACTGAAGCTTTCTTT
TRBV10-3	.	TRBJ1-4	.	CAIRGDEKLFF	TGTGCCATCAGGGGTGATGAAAAACTGTTTTTT
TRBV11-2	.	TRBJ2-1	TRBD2	CASSLAHPLSGRDYNEQFF	TGTGCCAGCAGCTTAGCCCACCCCCTTTCCGGGAGGGATTACAATGAGCAGTTCTTC
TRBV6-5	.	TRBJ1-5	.	CASRQTRYSNQPQHF	TGTGCCAGCAGGCAGACCAGATATAGCAATCAGCCCCAGCATTTT
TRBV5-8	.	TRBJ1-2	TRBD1	CASSLDAQGAIYGYTF	TGTGCCAGCAGCTTGGATGCTCAGGGGGCGATCTATGGCTACACCTTC
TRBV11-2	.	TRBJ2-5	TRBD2	CASSLSGTSGSIGETQYF	TGTGCCAGCAGCTTAAGCGGGACTAGCGGGAGTATCGGAGAGACCCAGTACTTC
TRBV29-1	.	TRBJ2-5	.	CSVGAPETQYF	TGCAGCGTGGGGGCCCCGGAGACCCAGTACTTC
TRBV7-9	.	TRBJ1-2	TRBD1	CASSLLGQGASGYTF	TGTGCCAGCAGCTTACTGGGGCAGGGGGCGTCTGGCTACACCTTC
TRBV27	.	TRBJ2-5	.	CASSSHSFRQETQYF	TGTGCCAGCAGTTCGCACAGCTTTAGACAAGAGACCCAGTACTTC
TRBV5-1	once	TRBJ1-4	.	CASRESSTNEKLFF	TGCGCCAGCAGGGAGTCGTCAACTAATGAAAAACTGTTTTTT
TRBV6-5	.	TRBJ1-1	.	CASSWQGLEGSEAFF	TGTGCCAGCAGTTGGCAGGGGCTCGAGGGGTCTGAAGCTTTCTTT
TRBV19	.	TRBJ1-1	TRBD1	CASRVGDRGLNTEAFF	TGTGCCAGTAGGGTAGGGGACAGGGGGCTGAACACTGAAGCTTTCTTT
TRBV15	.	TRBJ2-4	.	CATSRDRIAKNIQYF	TGTGCCACCAGCAGAGATAGGATAGCCAAAAACATTCAGTACTTC
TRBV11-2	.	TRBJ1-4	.	CASSPLGGEKLFF	TGTGCCAGCAGCCCCCTGGGTGGGGAAAAACTGTTTTTT
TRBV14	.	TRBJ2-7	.	CASSQAGALYEQYF	TGTGCCAGCAGCCAAGCGGGGGCTCTCTACGAGCAGTACTTC
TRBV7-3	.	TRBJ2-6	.	CASSGGGTSGANVLTF	TGTGCCAGCAGCGGGGGTGGGACCTCTGGGGCCAACGTCCTGACTTTC
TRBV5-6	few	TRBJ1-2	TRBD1	CASSPDRGLGGYTF	TGTGCCAGCAGCCCGGACAGGGGACTCGGTGGCTACACCTTC
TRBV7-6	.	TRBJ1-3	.	CASSLAPSSGNTIYF	TGTGCCAGCAGCTTAGCGCCCAGCTCTGGAAACACCATATATTTT
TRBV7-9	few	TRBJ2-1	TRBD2	CASPRGEQLNYNEQFF	TGTGCCAGCCCCCGGGGGGAGCAGTTAAACTACAATGAGCAGTTCTTC
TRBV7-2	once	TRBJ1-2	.	CASSLVAGGDGYTF	TGTGCCAGCAGCTTAGTGGCCGGGGGAGACGGCTACACCTTC
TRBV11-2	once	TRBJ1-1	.	CASSSQLLPGTEAFF	TGTGCCAGCAGCTCCCAGCTTTTGCCGGGCACTGAAGCTTTCTTT
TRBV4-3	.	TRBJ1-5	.	CASSQDLEQPQHF	TGCGCCAGCAGCCAAGATCTTGAACAGCCCCAGCATTTT
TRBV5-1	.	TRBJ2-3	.	CASSSSTGPDTQYF	TGCGCCAGCAGCTCCTCGACAGGTCCAGATACGCAGTATTTT
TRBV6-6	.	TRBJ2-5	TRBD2	CASSLAGREQYF	TGTGCCAGCAGCCTAGCGGGGCGGGAGCAGTACTTC
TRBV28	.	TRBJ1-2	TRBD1	CASSLVGQGYGYTF	TGTGCCAGCAGTTTAGTAGGACAGGGGTATGGCTACACCTTC
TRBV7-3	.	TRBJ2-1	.	CASSSKGRIENNEQFF	TGTGCCAGCAGCTCAAAGGGACGTATAGAGAACAATGAGCAGTTCTTC
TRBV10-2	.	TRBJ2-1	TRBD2	CASLGLAVYNEQFF	TGCGCCAGCCTTGGACTAGCGGTATACAATGAGCAGTTCTTC
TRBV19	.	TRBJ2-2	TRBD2	CASSAITSGSSGELFF	TGTGCCAGTAGTGCCATTACTAGCGGGAGTAGCGGGGAGCTGTTTTTT